Following are 9 T cell receptor beta chains from one sample sequenced in a study of T-cell reconstitution after alpha-beta-depleted transplantation in children. Unique molecular identifiers were used to barcode this TCRbeta library. TCRdb fed the PCR reads into MiXCR, producing one record per CDR3 protein. The sample yields about 980,000 distinct CDR3 sequences, roughly 29% seen once. The sample consisted of PBMCs, mostly from graft donor cells, taken 360 days after TCRalphabeta/CD19-depleted stem cell transplant. The origin of the receptors is a boy under three years old who had a stem cell transplant for SCID, so the T cells may come from the graft donor.

The V and J genes are TRBV3-1 and TRBJ2-1; 8 bases are shared with TRBD2. CDR3 size: 13 residues. Looked up from germline, CDR1 is LGHDT and CDR2 is YNNKEL (reference sequence). The CDR3 loop is CAVKAGGMNEQFF. The CDR3 DNA sequence: TGTGCAGTTAAGGCGGGGGGCATGAATGAGCAGTTCTTC.

The sample holds a few counts of this clonotype. The V gene is TRBV5-5, the J gene TRBJ1-6; D gene unclear. Per germline, CDR1 SGHKS and CDR2 YYEKEE (reference sequence). V lost 2 bases and J 7 bases, leaving 10 bases between the germline ends. CDR3 length equals 14 residues. CDR3 DNA: TGTGCCAGCAGCTTAGCGGAGTCCAATTCACCCCTCCACTTT. It specifies CASSLAESNSPLHF.

This clonotype was detected a few times. The chain couples TRBV4-1 to TRBJ2-7; tentative D call: TRBD1 (6 bases). V gave up 0 bases and J gave up 2 bases, with 11 bases separating them. The CDR3 extends over 15 amino acids. Germline V lookup: CDR1 MGHRA, CDR2 YSYEKL. Here the CDR3 reads CASSQEGRGPYEQYF. The CDR3 DNA reads as TGCGCCAGCAGCCAAGAAGGCAGGGGACCCTACGAGCAGTACTTC.

This clonotype was seen more than once but under ten times. CDR3 nucleotide sequence: TGTGCCAGCACTCGGCAGGATTCACCCCTCCACTTT. Translation: CASTRQDSPLHF. The genes are TRBV2 and TRBJ1-6; D is unclear. CDR3 length equals 12 residues. The V gene lost 7 bases and the J gene lost 8 bases, with 9 bases spanning the gap. Germline CDR1 is SNHLY and CDR2 is FYNNEI.

The chain joins TRBV5-6 to TRBJ2-1, with 11 bases matching TRBD1. V shed 4 bases, J shed 3 bases, and the junction held 3 bases outside the gene matches. Germline V lookup: CDR1 SGHDT, CDR2 YYEEEE. The CDR3 spans 15 residues. CDR3 protein: CASSVGTGGYNEQFF. The CDR3 DNA follows: TGTGCCAGCAGCGTCGGGACAGGGGGCTACAATGAGCAGTTCTTC.

The chain carries TRBV27 and TRBJ2-7; 12 bases are shared with TRBD1. The germline V gene has CDR1 MNHEY and CDR2 SMNVEV (reference sequence). The CDR3 runs to 14 residues. After removal of 8 bases from V and 6 bases from J, the junction contained 8 bases not matched to a gene. In DNA, the CDR3 is TGTGCCAGCGCCTCCGGGACAGGGGGCGGCGAGCAGTACTTC. Protein product: CASASGTGGGEQYF.

V usage is TRBV20-1 and J usage is TRBJ1-2, with D maybe TRBD1 (6 bases). CDR3 size: 11 residues. Deletions cut 5 bases from V and 8 bases from J, with 12 bases between. The germline CDR1 and CDR2 sequences are DFQATT and SNEGSKA (reference sequence). CDR3 in amino acids: CSAVGGDGYTF. The CDR3 nucleotides are TGCAGTGCTGTAGGGGGAGACGGCTACACCTTC.

The rearrangement uses TRBV5-1 and TRBJ1-1; TRBD1 matches 7 bases. Germline V gene lookup returns CDR1 SGHRS and CDR2 YFSETQ. V trimming: 4 bases; J trimming: 4 bases; junction bases outside the gene matches: 7. This CDR3 is 14 amino acids long. As DNA, the CDR3 is TGCGCCAGCAGCGCCCAGGGGGATGGCACTGAAGCTTTCTTT. Translating gives CASSAQGDGTEAFF. Together with reference TRBV5-1 and TRBJ1-1, the CDR3 gives the full variable domain: KAGVTQTPRYLIKTRGQQVTLSCSPISGHRSVSWYQQTPGQGLQFLFEYFSETQRNKGNFPGRFSGRQFSNSRSEMNVSTLELGDSALYLCASSAQGDGTEAFFGQGTRLTVV.

This sequence joins TRBV3-1 and TRBJ2-7; 8 bases line up with TRBD2. Germline V gene lookup returns CDR1 LGHDT and CDR2 YNNKEL (reference sequence). J was trimmed by 2 bases and V by 1 base; bases with no gene match: 16. The length of the CDR3 is 19 residues. CDR3: CASSQGGLWRGADPYEQYF. CDR3 DNA: TGTGCCAGCAGCCAAGGGGGCCTGTGGCGGGGGGCAGATCCCTACGAGCAGTACTTC.